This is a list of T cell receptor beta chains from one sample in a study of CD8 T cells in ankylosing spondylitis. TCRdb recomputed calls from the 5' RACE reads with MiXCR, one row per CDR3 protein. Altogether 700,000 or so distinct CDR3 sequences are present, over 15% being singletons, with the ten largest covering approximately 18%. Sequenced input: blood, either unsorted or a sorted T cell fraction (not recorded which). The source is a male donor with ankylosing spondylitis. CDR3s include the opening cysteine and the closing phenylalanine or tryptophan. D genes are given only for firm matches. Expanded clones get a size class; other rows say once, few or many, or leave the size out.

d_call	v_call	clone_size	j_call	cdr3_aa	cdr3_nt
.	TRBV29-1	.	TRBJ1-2	CSVEHKTGMRYGYTF	TGCAGCGTTGAACATAAAACAGGGATGCGCTATGGCTACACCTTC
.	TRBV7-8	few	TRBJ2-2	CASSLNRPTGELFF	TGTGCCAGCAGCTTAAACAGACCCACCGGGGAGCTGTTTTTT
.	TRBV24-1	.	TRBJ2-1	CATRTDNEQFF	TGTGCCACCAGAACTGACAATGAGCAGTTCTTC
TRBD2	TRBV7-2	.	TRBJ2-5	CASSLVASGDGRETQYF	TGTGCCAGCAGCTTAGTGGCTAGCGGGGATGGGCGAGAGACCCAGTACTTC
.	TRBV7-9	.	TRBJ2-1	CASSPVRGGSDNEQFF	TGTGCCAGCAGCCCCGTTAGGGGGGGGTCGGACAATGAGCAGTTCTTC
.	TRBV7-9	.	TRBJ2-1	CASSLHSVNEQFF	TGTGCCAGCAGCCTTCACTCTGTCAATGAGCAGTTCTTC
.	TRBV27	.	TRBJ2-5	CASKGSKGSAGETQYF	TGTGCCAGCAAAGGGTCGAAGGGATCGGCCGGAGAGACCCAGTACTTC
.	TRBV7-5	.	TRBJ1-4	CISVSEAPGEVNEKLFF	.
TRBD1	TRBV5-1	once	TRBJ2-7	CASGKTGDDSYEQYF	TGCGCCAGCGGAAAAACAGGGGACGACTCCTACGAGCAGTACTTC
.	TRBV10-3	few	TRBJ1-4	CAISESEVEKLFF	TGTGCCATCAGTGAGTCGGAGGTAGAAAAACTGTTTTTT
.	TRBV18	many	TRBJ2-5	CASSPGPQETQYF	TGCGCCAGCAGTCCGGGACCCCAAGAGACCCAGTACTTC
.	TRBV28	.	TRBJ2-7	CASSMGGSHEQYF	TGTGCCAGCAGTATGGGGGGAAGTCACGAGCAGTACTTC
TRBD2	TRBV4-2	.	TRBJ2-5	CASSQVGSSGDQETQYF	TGTGCCAGCAGCCAAGTGGGATCTAGCGGGGACCAAGAGACCCAGTACTTC
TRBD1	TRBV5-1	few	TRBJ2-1	CASSLLTGDNEQFF	TGCGCCAGCAGCCTTTTAACAGGGGACAATGAGCAGTTCTTC
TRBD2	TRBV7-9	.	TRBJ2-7	CASSPTSGSFYEQYF	TGTGCCAGCAGCCCCACTAGCGGGAGTTTCTACGAGCAGTACTTC
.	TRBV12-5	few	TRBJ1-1	CASGLVQSATEAFF	TGTGCTAGTGGTTTGGTACAGTCTGCCACTGAAGCTTTCTTT
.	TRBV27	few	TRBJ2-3	CASSLGRDGADTQYF	TGTGCCAGCAGTTTAGGGCGGGATGGCGCAGATACGCAGTATTTT
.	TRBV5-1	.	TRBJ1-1	CASILQDTAGTEAFF	TGCGCCAGCATCTTACAGGATACAGCAGGCACTGAAGCTTTCTTT
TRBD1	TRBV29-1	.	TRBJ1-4	CSVDLGQGDEKLFF	TGCAGCGTTGATTTGGGACAGGGGGATGAAAAACTGTTTTTT
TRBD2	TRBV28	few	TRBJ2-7	CASSFVDGRASYEQYF	TGTGCCAGCAGTTTCGTCGACGGGAGGGCATCCTACGAGCAGTACTTC
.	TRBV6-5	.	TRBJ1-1	CASSYERVGRTEAFF	TGTGCCAGCAGTTACGAGCGGGTGGGGCGCACTGAAGCTTTCTTT
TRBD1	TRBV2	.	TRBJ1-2	CASRARDRVGYTF	TGTGCCAGCAGGGCCCGGGACAGGGTGGGCTACACCTTC
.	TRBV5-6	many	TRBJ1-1	CASSLNRLNTEAFF	TGTGCCAGCAGCTTAAACAGGTTGAACACTGAAGCTTTCTTT
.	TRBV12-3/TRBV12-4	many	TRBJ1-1	CASSEVTEAFF	TGTGCCAGCAGTGAGGTCACTGAAGCTTTCTTT
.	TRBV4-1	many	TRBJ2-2	CASSQEWRGRGELFF	TGCGCCAGCAGCCAAGAGTGGAGGGGAAGAGGGGAGCTGTTTTTT
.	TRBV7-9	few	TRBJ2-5	CASSPRGIPYQETQYF	TGTGCCAGCAGCCCCAGGGGAATCCCGTACCAAGAGACCCAGTACTTC
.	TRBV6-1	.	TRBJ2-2	CASSEVLGRSTGELFF	TGTGCCAGCAGTGAAGTACTGGGGCGGAGTACCGGGGAGCTGTTTTTT
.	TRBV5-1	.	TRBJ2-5	CASGDGTQETQYF	TGCGCCAGCGGAGACGGGACCCAAGAGACCCAGTACTTC
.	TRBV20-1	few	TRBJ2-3	CSARDRPALGDTQYF	TGCAGTGCTAGAGATCGGCCCGCTCTTGGAGATACGCAGTATTTT
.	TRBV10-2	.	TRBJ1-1	CASSESGGDTEAFF	TGCGCCAGCAGTGAGTCTGGAGGGGACACTGAAGCTTTCTTT
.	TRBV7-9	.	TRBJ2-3	CASSGPGDTQYF	TGTGCCAGCAGTGGCCCCGGAGATACGCAGTATTTT
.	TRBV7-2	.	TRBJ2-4	CASSPDRGLAKNIQYF	TGTGCCAGCAGCCCCGACCGGGGCTTAGCCAAAAACATTCAGTACTTC
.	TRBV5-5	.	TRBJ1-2	CASRSTNYGGYTF	TGTGCCAGCAGATCGACCAACTATGGCGGCTACACCTTC
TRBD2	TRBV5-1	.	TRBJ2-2	CASSFRTSGSGELFF	TGCGCCAGCAGCTTCCGGACTAGCGGAAGCGGGGAGCTGTTTTTT
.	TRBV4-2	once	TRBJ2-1	CASSQETQVSSYNEQFF	TGTGCCAGCAGCCAAGAAACACAGGTGAGCTCCTACAATGAGCAGTTCTTC
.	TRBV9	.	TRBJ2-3	CASSVVGSPNTDTQYF	TGTGCCAGCAGCGTAGTGGGTAGCCCCAACACAGATACGCAGTATTTT
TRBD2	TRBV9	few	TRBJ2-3	CASSVGLAGTDGTQYF	TGTGCCAGCAGCGTAGGGCTAGCGGGAACCGACGGTACGCAGTATTTT
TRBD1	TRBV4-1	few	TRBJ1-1	CASSQGDRVGSEAFF	TGCGCCAGCAGCCAAGGGGACAGGGTAGGATCTGAAGCTTTCTTT
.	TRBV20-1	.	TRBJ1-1	CSARDLVGGRSEAFF	TGCAGTGCTAGAGATTTGGTGGGGGGGCGTTCTGAAGCTTTCTTT
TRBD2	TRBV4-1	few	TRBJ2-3	CASSQDTTSGRDTQYF	TGCGCCAGCAGCCAAGATACTACTAGCGGGAGGGATACGCAGTATTTT
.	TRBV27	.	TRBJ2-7	CASSLSVIHEQYF	TGTGCCAGCAGTTTATCGGTCATCCACGAGCAGTACTTC
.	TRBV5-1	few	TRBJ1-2	CASSAGGADGYTF	TGCGCCAGCAGCGCTGGGGGAGCCGATGGCTACACCTTC
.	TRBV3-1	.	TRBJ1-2	CASSQEMGRYGYTF	TGTGCCAGCAGCCAAGAAATGGGACGCTATGGCTACACCTTC